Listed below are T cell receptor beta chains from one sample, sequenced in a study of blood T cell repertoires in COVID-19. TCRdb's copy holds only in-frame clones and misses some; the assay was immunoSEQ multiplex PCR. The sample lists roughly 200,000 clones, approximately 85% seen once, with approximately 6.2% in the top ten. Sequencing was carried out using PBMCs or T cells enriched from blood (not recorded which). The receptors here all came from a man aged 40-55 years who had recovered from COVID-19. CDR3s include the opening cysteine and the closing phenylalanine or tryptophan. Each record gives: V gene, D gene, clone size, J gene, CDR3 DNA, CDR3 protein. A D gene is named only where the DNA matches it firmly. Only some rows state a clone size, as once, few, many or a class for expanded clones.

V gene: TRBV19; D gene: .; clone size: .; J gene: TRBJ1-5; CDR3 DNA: TGTGCCAGTAGTTCGACAGGCTTTGGCGGCAATCAGCCCCAGCATTTT; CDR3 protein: CASSSTGFGGNQPQHF
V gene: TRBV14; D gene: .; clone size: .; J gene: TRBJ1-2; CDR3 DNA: TGTGCCAGCAGCGCATACGGGTATGGCTACACCTTC; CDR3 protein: CASSAYGYGYTF
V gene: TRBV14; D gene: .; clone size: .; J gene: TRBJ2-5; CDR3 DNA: TGTGCCAGCAGCCATTCGCGAGGAGAGACCCAGTACTTC; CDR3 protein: CASSHSRGETQYF
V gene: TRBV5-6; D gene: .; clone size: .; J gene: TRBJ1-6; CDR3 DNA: TGTGCCAGCAGCTCACCCCGGGATAGTTCACCCCTCCACTTT; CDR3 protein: CASSSPRDSSPLHF
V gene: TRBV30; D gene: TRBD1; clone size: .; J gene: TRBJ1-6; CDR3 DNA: TGTGCCGTATCTCCCGGGACAGCCTATTCACCCCTCCACTTT; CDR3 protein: CAVSPGTAYSPLHF
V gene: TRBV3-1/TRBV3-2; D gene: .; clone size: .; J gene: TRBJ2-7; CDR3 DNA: TGTGCCAGCAGCCCAGGACAGCACGAGCAGTACTTC; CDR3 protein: CASSPGQHEQYF
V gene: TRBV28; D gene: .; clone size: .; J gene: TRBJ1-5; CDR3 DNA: TGTGCCAGCAACTTTTTATCTAGCAATCAGCCCCAGCATTTT; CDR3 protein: CASNFLSSNQPQHF
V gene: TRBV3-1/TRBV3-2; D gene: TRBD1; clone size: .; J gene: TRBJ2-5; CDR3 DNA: TGTGCCAGCAGCCAAAGGAGAGGGGGCGTCGAGACCCAGTACTTC; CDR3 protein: CASSQRRGGVETQYF
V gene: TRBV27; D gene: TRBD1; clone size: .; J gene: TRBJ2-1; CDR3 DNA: TGTGCCAGCAGTCCCCCGGGACAGACTAATGAGCAGTTCTTC; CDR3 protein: CASSPPGQTNEQFF
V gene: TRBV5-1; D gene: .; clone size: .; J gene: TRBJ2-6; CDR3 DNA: TGCGCCAGCAGCTTGGGGGGCCAGTCCGACCTCTCTGGGGCCAACGTCCTGACTTTC; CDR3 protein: CASSLGGQSDLSGANVLTF
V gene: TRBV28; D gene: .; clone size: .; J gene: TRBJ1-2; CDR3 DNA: TGTGCCAGCAGCTCCCTGGGGGGGGCTAACTATGGCTACACCTTC; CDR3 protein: CASSSLGGANYGYTF
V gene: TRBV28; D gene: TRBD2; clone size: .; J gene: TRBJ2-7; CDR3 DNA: TGTGCCAGCAGTGCCTCGGGCGGCGGGGGCTCCTACGAGCAGTACTTC; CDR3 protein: CASSASGGGGSYEQYF
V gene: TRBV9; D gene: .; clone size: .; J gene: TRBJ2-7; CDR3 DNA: TGTGCCAGCAGCAGAGGGAGGAGCACCTACGAGCAGTACTTC; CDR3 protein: CASSRGRSTYEQYF
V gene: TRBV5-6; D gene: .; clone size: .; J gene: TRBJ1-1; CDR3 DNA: TGTGCCAGCAGTACGGACAGCGGACCTGAAGCTTTCTTT; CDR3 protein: CASSTDSGPEAFF
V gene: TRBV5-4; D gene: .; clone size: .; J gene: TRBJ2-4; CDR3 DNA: TGTGCCAGCAGCGCCAGCGGAGACATTCAGTACTTC; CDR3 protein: CASSASGDIQYF
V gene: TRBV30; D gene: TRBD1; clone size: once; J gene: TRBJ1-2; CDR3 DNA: TGTGCCTGGAGACCTCCGGGACAGGGGCGTGACGGCCCCTATGGCTACACCTTC; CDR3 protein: CAWRPPGQGRDGPYGYTF
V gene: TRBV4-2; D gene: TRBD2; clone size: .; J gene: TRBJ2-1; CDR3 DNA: TGTGCCAGCAGCCCCCTAGCGGGAGCACGGGGTGAGCAGTTCTTC; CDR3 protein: CASSPLAGARGEQFF